The sequence of this T cell receptor (beta chain) was determined in a study of blood T cell repertoires in COVID-19. Overall study: Acute and convalescent COVID-19 samples came from the United States, Italy and Spain. T cells, B-cell-depleted T cells, or PBMCs provided the cDNA or gDNA that served as material.

Authors' data handling: The assay estimated nucleated cells by amplifying reference gene primers. Here immunoSEQ multiplex PCR was the method, and the copy in TCRdb shows in-frame clones only, minus some. That table gives V, J and clone size, and the DNA gave D and trimming. The table has roughly 280,000 clones, 86% seen once. Germline CDR1 is SEHNR and CDR2 is FQNEAQ (reference sequence). CDR3 length equals 18 residues. Losses at the gene ends were 2 bases for V and 0 bases for J; bases not matched to a gene: 8. The source material was peripheral blood. This chain uses TRBV7-9 with TRBJ1-2; 11 bases line up with TRBD1. The origin of this receptor is a man between 40 and 49 years old with active or convalescent COVID-19. The CDR3 DNA reads TGTGCCAGCAGCTTACGGGGGACAGGGGGAACACCTAACTATGGCTACACCTTC. This gives the protein CASSLRGTGGTPNYGYTF.